This T cell receptor (beta chain) was observed in a study of CD8 T cells in ankylosing spondylitis. Via MiXCR, TCRdb re-called the 5' RACE reads, giving one row per CDR3 protein. The data show roughly 35,000 distinct CDR3 sequences, roughly 13% seen once. CDR1 and CDR2 from the germline V gene are DFQATT and SNEGSKA (reference sequence). The CDR3 covers 15 residues. Trimming left V 3 bases short and J 4 bases short, with 16 bases between. Study observations and caveats: Disease-linked clones were reportedly significantly enriched in matched ankylosing spondylitis synovial fluid.

Turning to this clonotype: Its antigen is as yet unknown.

The receptor's source is a male donor with ankylosing spondylitis. V gene TRBV20-1 combines with J gene TRBJ2-1; D is perhaps TRBD2 (5 bases). Sequenced: synovial fluid, either unsorted or a sorted T cell fraction (not recorded which). The CDR3 region is CSASPPTSGYNEQFF. In DNA, the CDR3 is TGCAGTGCTAGTCCCCCCACCAGCGGATACAATGAGCAGTTCTTC.